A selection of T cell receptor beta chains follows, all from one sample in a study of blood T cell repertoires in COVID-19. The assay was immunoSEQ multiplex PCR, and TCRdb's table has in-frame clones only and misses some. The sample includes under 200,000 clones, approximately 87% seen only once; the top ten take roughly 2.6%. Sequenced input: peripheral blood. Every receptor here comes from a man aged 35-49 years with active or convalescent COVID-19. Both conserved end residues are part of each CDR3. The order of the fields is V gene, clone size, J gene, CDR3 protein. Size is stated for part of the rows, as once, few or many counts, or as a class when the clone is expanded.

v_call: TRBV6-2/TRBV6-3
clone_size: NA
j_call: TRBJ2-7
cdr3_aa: CASSFPEASYEQYF

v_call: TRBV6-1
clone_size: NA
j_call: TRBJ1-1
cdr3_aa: CASSEARVAEAFF

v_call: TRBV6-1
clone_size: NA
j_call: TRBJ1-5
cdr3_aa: CASSVVENSPNQPQHF

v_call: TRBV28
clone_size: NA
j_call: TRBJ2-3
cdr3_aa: CASSDTGTGIDTQYF

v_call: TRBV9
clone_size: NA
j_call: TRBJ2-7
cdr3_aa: CASSVGSGSEQYF

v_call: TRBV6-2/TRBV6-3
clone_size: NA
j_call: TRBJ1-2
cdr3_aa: CASSWDRGERGYTF

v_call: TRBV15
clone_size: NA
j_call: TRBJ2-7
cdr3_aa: CATSRDFPPGGEQYF

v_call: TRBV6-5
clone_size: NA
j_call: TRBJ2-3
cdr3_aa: CASSRQEEGTDTQYF

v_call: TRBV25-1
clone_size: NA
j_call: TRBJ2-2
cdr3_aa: CASSEGGGSTGELFF

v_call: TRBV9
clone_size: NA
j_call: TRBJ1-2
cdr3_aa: CASGSGKRKGYTF

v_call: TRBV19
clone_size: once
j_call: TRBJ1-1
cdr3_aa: CASRQSDRGQSTEAFF

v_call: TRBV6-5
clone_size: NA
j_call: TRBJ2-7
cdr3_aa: CASSYSMGGSYEQYF

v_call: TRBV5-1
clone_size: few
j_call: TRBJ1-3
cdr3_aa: CASSSRPGHGITIYF

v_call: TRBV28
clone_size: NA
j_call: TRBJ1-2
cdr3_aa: CASLGREGAGYTF

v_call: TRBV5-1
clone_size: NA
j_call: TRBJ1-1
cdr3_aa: CASNPKQGNTEAFF

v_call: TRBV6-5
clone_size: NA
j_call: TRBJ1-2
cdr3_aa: CASLPTAGYGYTF

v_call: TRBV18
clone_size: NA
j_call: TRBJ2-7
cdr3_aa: CASSLGTAYEQYF

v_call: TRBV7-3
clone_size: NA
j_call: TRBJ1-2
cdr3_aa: CASSLMGQDGYTF

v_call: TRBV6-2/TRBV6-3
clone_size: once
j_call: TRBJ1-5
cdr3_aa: CASSWEPGQGAPRDQPQHF

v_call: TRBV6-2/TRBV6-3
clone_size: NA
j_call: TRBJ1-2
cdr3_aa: CASSYSAGNYGYTF

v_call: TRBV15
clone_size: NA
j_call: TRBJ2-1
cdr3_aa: CATSRGSGGPTNEQFF

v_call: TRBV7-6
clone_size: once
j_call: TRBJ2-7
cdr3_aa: CASSLGGGSYEQYF

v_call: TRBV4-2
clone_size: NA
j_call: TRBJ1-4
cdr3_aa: CASSQAGGTTNEKLFF

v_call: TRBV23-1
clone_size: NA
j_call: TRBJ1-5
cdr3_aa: CASSQRSRFGQPQHF

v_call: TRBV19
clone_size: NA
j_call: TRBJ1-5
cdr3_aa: CASSPPSQAGTGGNQPQHF

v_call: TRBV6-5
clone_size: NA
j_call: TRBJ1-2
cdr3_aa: CASSQGGYTF

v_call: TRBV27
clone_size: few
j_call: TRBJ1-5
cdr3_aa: CASSPAVSPANQPQHF

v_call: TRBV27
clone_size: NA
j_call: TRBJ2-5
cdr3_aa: CASTTGAMETQYF

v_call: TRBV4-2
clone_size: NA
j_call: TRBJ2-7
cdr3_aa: CASSRIGASVNTYEQYF

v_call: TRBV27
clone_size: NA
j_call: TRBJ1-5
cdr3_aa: CASSSVYSNQPQHF

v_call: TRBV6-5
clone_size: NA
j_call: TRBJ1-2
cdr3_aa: CASSYGQYYGYTF

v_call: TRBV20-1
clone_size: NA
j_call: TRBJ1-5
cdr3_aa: CSASQVGQGYQPQHF

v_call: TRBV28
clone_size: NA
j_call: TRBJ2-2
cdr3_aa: CASRSGTSDHTGELFF

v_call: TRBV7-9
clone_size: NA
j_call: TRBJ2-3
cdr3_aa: CASSYSPGGAYF

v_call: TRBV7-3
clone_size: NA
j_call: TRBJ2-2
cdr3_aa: CASSRSGSGGRNTGELFF

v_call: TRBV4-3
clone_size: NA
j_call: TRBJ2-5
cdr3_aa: CASSQDNSGLYQETQYF

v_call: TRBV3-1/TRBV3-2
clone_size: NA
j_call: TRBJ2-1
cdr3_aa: CASSRRLGGGENEQFF

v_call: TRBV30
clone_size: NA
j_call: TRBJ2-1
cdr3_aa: CAWRGLDAYNEQFF

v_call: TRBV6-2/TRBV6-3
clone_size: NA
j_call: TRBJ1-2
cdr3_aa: CASSYSGVYYGYTF

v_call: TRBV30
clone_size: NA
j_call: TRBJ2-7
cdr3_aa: CAWSARGVHEQYF

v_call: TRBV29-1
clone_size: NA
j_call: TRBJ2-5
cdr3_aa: CSVEETSGVQETQYF

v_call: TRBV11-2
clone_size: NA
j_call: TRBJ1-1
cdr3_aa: CASSLEAGEWTEAFF

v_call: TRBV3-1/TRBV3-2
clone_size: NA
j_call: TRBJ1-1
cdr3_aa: CASSQYKQGMNTEAFF

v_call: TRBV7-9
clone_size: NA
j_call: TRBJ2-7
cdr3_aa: CASSLGTDTYEQYF

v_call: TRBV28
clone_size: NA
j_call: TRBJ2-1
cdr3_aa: CASRAAGGPNNEQFF

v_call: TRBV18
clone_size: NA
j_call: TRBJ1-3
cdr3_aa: CASSPTGSSVSGNTIYF

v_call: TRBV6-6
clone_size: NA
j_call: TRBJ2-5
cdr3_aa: CASTPSGAGETQYF

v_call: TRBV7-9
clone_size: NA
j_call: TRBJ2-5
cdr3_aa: CASRLEETQYF